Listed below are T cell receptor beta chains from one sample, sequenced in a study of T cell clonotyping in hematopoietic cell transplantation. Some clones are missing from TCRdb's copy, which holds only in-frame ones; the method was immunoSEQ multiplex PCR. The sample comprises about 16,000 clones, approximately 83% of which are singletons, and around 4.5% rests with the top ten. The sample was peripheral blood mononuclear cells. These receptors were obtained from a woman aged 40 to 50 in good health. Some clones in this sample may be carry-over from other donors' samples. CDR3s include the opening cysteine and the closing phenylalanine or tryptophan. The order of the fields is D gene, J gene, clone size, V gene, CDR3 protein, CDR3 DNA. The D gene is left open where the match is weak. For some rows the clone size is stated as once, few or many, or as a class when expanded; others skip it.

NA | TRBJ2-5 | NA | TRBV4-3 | CASSPGPTQETQYF | TGCGCCAGCAGTCCGGGGCCAACCCAAGAGACCCAGTACTTC
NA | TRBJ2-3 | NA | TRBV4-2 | CASSLQGPGTDTQYF | TGTGCCAGCAGCCTCCAAGGGCCTGGCACAGATACGCAGTATTTT
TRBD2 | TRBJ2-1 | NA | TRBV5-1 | CASSLAPLAGPYNEQFF | TGCGCCAGCAGCTTGGCCCCCCTAGCGGGACCCTACAATGAGCAGTTCTTC
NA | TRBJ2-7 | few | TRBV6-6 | CASSDIVVAYEQYF | TGTGCCAGCAGTGACATCGTGGTAGCTTACGAGCAGTACTTC
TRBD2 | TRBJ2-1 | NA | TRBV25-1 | CASSEYIAGGNEQFF | TGTGCCAGCAGTGAATATATAGCGGGAGGCAATGAGCAGTTCTTC
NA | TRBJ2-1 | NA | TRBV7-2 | CASSLVSGSEQFF | TGTGCCAGCAGCTTAGTATCGGGAAGTGAGCAGTTCTTC
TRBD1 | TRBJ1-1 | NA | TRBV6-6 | CASSYGQGIGGEAFF | TGTGCCAGCAGTTACGGACAGGGGATTGGTGGTGAAGCTTTCTTT
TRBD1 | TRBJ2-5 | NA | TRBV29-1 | CSVEDRGRETQYF | TGCAGCGTTGAGGACAGGGGGCGGGAGACCCAGTACTTC
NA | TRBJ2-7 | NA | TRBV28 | CASSGDFSYEQYF | TGTGCCAGCTCGGGGGACTTCTCCTACGAGCAGTACTTC
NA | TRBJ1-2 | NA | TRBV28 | CASTSPANYGYTF | TGTGCCAGCACCTCGCCCGCTAACTATGGCTACACCTTC
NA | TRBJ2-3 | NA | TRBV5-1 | CASSLASAGSRTDTQYF | TGCGCCAGCAGCTTGGCTTCGGCGGGGTCGCGCACAGATACGCAGTATTTT
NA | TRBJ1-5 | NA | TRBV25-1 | CASSDPADSNQPQHF | TGTGCCAGCAGTGACCCAGCGGATAGCAATCAGCCCCAGCATTTT
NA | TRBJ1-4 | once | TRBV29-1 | CSVLGGFGGSSEKLFF | TGCAGCGTTTTAGGGGGGTTTGGGGGGTCGAGTGAAAAACTGTTTTTT
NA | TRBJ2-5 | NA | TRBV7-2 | CASSSRRLQETQYF | TGTGCCAGCAGCTCCCGTCGGTTACAAGAGACCCAGTACTTC
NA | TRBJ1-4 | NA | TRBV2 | CASSRQLNEKLFF | TGTGCCAGCAGTCGACAGCTTAATGAAAAACTGTTTTTT
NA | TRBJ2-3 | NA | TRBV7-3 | CASSLKQSTDTQYF | TGTGCCAGCAGCTTAAAACAGTCCACAGATACGCAGTATTTT
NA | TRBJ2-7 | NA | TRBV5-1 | CASSLVDGTYEQYF | TGCGCCAGCAGCTTGGTAGACGGCACCTACGAGCAGTACTTC
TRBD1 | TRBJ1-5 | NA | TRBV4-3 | CASSSDRAGNQPQHF | TGCGCCAGCAGCTCAGACAGGGCGGGCAATCAGCCCCAGCATTTT
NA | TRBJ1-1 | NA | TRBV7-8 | CASSLGRSNTEAFF | TGTGCCAGCAGCTTAGGAAGGTCGAACACTGAAGCTTTCTTT
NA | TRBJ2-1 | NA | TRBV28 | CASSISEGSYNEQFF | TGTGCCAGCAGTATCTCAGAGGGGTCCTACAATGAGCAGTTCTTC
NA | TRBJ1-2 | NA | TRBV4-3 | CASSQDGLYGYTF | TGCGCCAGCAGCCAGGACGGATTATATGGCTACACCTTC
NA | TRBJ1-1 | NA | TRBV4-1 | CASSQDRGYTEAFF | TGCGCCAGCAGCCAAGATCGGGGGTACACTGAAGCTTTCTTT
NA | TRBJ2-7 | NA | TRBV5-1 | CASSLGWDFGYEQYF | TGCGCCAGCAGCTTGGGGTGGGACTTCGGGTACGAGCAGTACTTC
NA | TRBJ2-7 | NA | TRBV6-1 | CASSSLLYYEQYF | TGTGCCAGCAGTAGTCTTCTGTACTACGAGCAGTACTTC
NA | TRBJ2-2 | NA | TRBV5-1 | CASSRGPTHGGTGELFF | TGCGCCAGCAGCCGGGGTCCTACTCACGGGGGCACCGGGGAGCTGTTTTTT
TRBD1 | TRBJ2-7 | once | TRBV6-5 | CASSRDRSYWEQYF | TGTGCCAGCAGTAGGGACAGGTCCTACTGGGAGCAGTACTTC
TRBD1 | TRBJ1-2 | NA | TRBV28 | CASSLDWGQAYGYTF | TGTGCCAGCAGTTTAGATTGGGGACAGGCATATGGCTACACCTTC
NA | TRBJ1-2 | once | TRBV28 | CASSLAPLYGYTF | TGTGCCAGCAGTTTAGCGCCTCTCTATGGCTACACCTTC
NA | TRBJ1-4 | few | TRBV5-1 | CASSADSPYYEKLFF | TGCGCCAGCAGCGCAGACTCCCCGTACTACGAAAAACTGTTTTTT
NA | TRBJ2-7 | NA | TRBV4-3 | CASSQGRHDEQYF | TGCGCCAGCAGCCAGGGACGGCATGACGAGCAGTACTTC
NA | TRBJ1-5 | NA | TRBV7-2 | CASSFPGLGQPQHF | TGTGCCAGCAGCTTCCCAGGGCTGGGACAGCCCCAGCATTTT
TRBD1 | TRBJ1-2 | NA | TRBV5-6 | CASSFLGTGLGYTF | TGTGCCAGCAGCTTTTTGGGGACAGGGCTTGGCTACACCTTC
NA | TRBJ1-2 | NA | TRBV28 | CASSLTRAGYTF | TGTGCCAGCAGTCTGACACGGGCAGGCTACACCTTC
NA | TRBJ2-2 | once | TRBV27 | CASSLSGAPGELFF | TGTGCCAGCAGTTTATCTGGGGCGCCCGGGGAGCTGTTTTTT
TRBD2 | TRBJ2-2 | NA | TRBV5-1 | CASSLAGLAGVRTGELFF | TGCGCCAGCAGCTTGGCCGGACTAGCGGGAGTTCGGACCGGGGAGCTGTTTTTT
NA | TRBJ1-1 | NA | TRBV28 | CASSFGRGLPHTEAFF | TGTGCCAGCAGTTTCGGTCGGGGGTTACCTCACACTGAAGCTTTCTTT
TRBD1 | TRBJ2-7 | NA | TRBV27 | CASRLGQDLSYEQYF | TGTGCCAGCAGGCTTGGACAGGACCTCTCCTACGAGCAGTACTTC
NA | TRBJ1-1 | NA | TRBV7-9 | CASSHNRGRTEAFF | TGTGCCAGCAGCCACAATCGAGGCCGGACTGAAGCTTTCTTT
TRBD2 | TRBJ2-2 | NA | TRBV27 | CASRSGGINTGELFF | TGTGCCAGCCGCTCGGGGGGGATCAACACCGGGGAGCTGTTTTTT
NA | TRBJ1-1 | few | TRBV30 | CAWSLGRRAAEAFF | TGTGCCTGGAGTTTAGGGCGGAGGGCAGCTGAAGCTTTCTTT
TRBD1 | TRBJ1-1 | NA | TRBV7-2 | CASSLDSGTGTEAFF | TGTGCCAGCAGCTTAGATTCCGGGACAGGGACTGAAGCTTTCTTT
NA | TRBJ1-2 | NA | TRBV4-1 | CASSQDAKAYGYTF | TGCGCCAGCAGCCAAGATGCCAAGGCCTATGGCTACACCTTC
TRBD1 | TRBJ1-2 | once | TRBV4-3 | CASSLWTGTNYGYTF | TGCGCCAGCAGCCTCTGGACAGGGACTAACTATGGCTACACCTTC
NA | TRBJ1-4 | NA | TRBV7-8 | CASSLVDNEKLFF | TGTGCCAGCAGCTTAGTTGATAATGAAAAACTGTTTTTT
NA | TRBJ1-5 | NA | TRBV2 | CASSRDNNQPQHF | TGTGCCAGCAGTAGGGACAACAATCAGCCCCAGCATTTT
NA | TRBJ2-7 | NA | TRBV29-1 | CSVESGRSYEQYF | TGCAGCGTTGAGTCAGGGAGATCCTACGAGCAGTACTTC
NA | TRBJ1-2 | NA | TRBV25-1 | CASSEVTAGYGYTF | TGTGCCAGCAGTGAAGTAACGGCTGGGTATGGCTACACCTTC
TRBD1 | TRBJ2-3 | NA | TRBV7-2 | CASSFGTGRGDTQYF | TGTGCCAGCAGCTTTGGGACAGGGCGGGGGGATACGCAGTATTTT
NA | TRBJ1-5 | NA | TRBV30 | CAWSVTGREPQHF | TGTGCCTGGAGTGTAACCGGACGAGAGCCCCAGCATTTT
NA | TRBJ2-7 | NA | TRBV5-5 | CASSPNRDPYEQYF | TGTGCCAGCAGCCCAAACAGGGACCCCTACGAGCAGTACTTC
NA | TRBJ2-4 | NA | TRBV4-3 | CASSQDGVVQYF | TGCGCCAGCAGCCAAGATGGGGTAGTTCAGTACTTC
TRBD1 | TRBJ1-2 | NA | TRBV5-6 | CASSAYRGYGYTF | TGTGCCAGCAGCGCGTACAGGGGCTATGGCTACACCTTC
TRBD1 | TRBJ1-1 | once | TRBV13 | CASSLRGPEAFF | TGTGCCAGCAGCTTAAGGGGGCCTGAAGCTTTCTTT
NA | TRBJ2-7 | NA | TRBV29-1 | CSVEDGPYEQYF | TGCAGTGTTGAAGACGGACCCTACGAGCAGTACTTC